This entry is about one TCR beta chain. Source study methods: Estimation of nucleated cell counts relied on the amplification of reference gene primers. TCRdb's copy holds only in-frame clones and misses some; the assay was immunoSEQ multiplex PCR. The V and J calls and clone size were taken over from that table, and D and trimming were inferred from the DNA. Of about 100,000 clones listed, roughly 89% are singletons. These data originate in a study of blood T cell repertoires in COVID-19. In the study overall: In each case, the material was cDNA or gDNA derived from T cells, B-cell-depleted T cells, or PBMCs.

The CDR3 totals 15 residues. This clonotype originated in a human donor in a cohort sampled during active COVID-19. This sequence joins TRBV21-1 and TRBJ2-5; the DNA was not compared with TRBD1, the D call given in the table. TRBV21-1 is tagged as a pseudogene. Sample: peripheral blood. This chain's CDR3 is CASSKEETGSETQYF. CDR3 bases: TGTGCCAGCAGCAAAGAGGAGACAGGGTCAGAGACCCAGTACTTC.